A selection of T cell receptor beta chains follows, all from one sample in a study of cytomegalovirus exposure and HLA in healthy donors. The data were produced by immunoSEQ multiplex PCR, yet TCRdb's version contains in-frame clones alone and is incomplete. The data contain about 130,000 clones, 80% to 90% of them singletons. Sequencing used PBMCs. The source is a man aged 50 or older in good health and CMV-seronegative. Each CDR3 is given with its conserved first and last residue. A D gene is named only where the DNA matches it firmly. Clone size is given for some rows only: seen once, a few or many times, or a class if the clone is expanded.

TRBJ1-5	TRBV7-9	TRBD1	-	CASSRQGGNQPQHF	TGTGCCAGCAGCAGACAGGGTGGGAATCAGCCCCAGCATTTT
TRBJ1-2	TRBV5-1	-	-	CASSLDRGQDGYTF	TGCGCCAGCAGCTTGGACCGAGGGCAAGATGGCTACACCTTC
TRBJ2-7	TRBV11-2	TRBD2	-	CASSRGGPYEQYF	TGTGCCAGCAGCCGCGGGGGACCCTACGAGCAGTACTTC
TRBJ2-7	TRBV30	-	once	CAWSHRYRRYEQYF	TGTGCCTGGAGTCACCGGTACAGGCGTTACGAGCAGTACTTC
TRBJ2-1	TRBV9	-	-	CASSVVEGHEQFF	TGTGCCAGCAGCGTAGTGGAGGGGCATGAGCAGTTCTTC
TRBJ2-5	TRBV6-5	-	-	CASREKETQYF	TGTGCCTCTAGGGAGAAAGAGACCCAGTACTTC
TRBJ2-2	TRBV30	-	once	CAWSMTGTLNTGELFF	TGTGCCTGGAGTATGACCGGGACATTGAACACCGGGGAGCTGTTTTTT
TRBJ2-3	TRBV9	TRBD2	-	CASSVSPSGVTDTQYF	TGTGCCAGCAGCGTATCGCCTAGCGGGGTCACAGATACGCAGTATTTT
TRBJ1-3	TRBV10-3	TRBD1	-	CAISESAGGHLSGNTIYF	TGTGCCATCAGTGAGTCGGCAGGGGGCCATCTATCTGGAAACACCATATATTTT
TRBJ1-1	TRBV5-4	TRBD1	few	CASSLGQGGTEAFF	TGTGCCAGCAGCTTGGGACAGGGCGGCACTGAAGCTTTCTTT
TRBJ2-5	TRBV7-6	-	-	CASSLGGDGETQYF	TGTGCCAGCAGCTTAGGGGGGGACGGGGAGACCCAGTACTTC
TRBJ1-5	TRBV10-3	-	-	CATAEGTSISNQPQHF	TGTGCCACCGCGGAGGGGACTTCTATTAGCAATCAGCCCCAGCATTTT
TRBJ1-5	TRBV27	TRBD1	-	CASSQQGARPQHF	TGTGCCAGCAGTCAACAGGGGGCGCGGCCCCAGCATTTT
TRBJ2-7	TRBV5-5	-	-	CASSLGGEQYF	TGTGCCAGCAGCTTGGGAGGGGAGCAGTACTTC
TRBJ1-1	TRBV7-9	-	once	CASSLGFEYTEAFF	TGTGCCAGCAGCTTAGGGTTCGAGTACACTGAAGCTTTCTTT
TRBJ1-4	TRBV13	TRBD1	-	CASSLLGGGGEKLFF	TGTGCCAGCAGCTTATTAGGGGGCGGAGGTGAAAAACTGTTTTTT
TRBJ1-2	TRBV18	-	-	CASSPPGITGYTF	TGTGCCAGCTCACCCCCAGGGATAACTGGCTACACCTTC
TRBJ1-1	TRBV29-1	-	-	CSVAGNSMNTEAFF	TGCAGCGTGGCGGGTAACAGCATGAACACTGAAGCTTTCTTT
TRBJ1-2	TRBV7-9	-	-	CASSPVGDKLVF	TGTGCCAGCAGCCCTGTTGGGGACAAACTTGTCTTC
TRBJ2-1	TRBV7-9	-	once	CASSRGGEGEQFF	TGTGCCAGCAGCAGGGGCGGGGAAGGTGAGCAGTTCTTC
TRBJ1-4	TRBV29-1	TRBD1	-	CSVELAGGTNEKLFF	TGCAGCGTTGAATTGGCAGGGGGAACTAATGAAAAACTGTTTTTT
TRBJ1-4	TRBV2	-	-	CASSASGVANEKLFF	TGTGCCAGCAGTGCCTCAGGGGTAGCTAATGAAAAACTGTTTTTT
TRBJ2-3	TRBV18	TRBD2	-	CASSPLAGYTQYF	TGTGCCAGCTCACCTCTAGCGGGTTATACGCAGTATTTT
TRBJ2-7	TRBV30	-	-	CAWSVSSYEQYF	TGTGCCTGGAGTGTAAGTTCCTACGAGCAGTACTTC
TRBJ2-3	TRBV4-1	TRBD2	-	CASRQGLADTDTQYF	TGCGCCAGCAGGCAGGGACTAGCGGACACAGATACGCAGTATTTT
TRBJ2-1	TRBV5-6	TRBD2	-	CASSSPGLAGPEQFF	TGTGCCAGCAGCTCCCCGGGACTAGCGGGACCTGAGCAGTTCTTC
TRBJ2-3	TRBV9	TRBD2	-	CASSARGGRGYTDTQYF	TGTGCCAGCAGCGCCCGGGGTGGGCGGGGGTACACAGATACGCAGTATTTT
TRBJ1-6	TRBV30	-	few	CAWSGTLYSPLHF	TGTGCCTGGAGTGGGACTCTGTATTCACCCCTCCACTTT
TRBJ2-2	TRBV15	TRBD1	-	CATSRARTGGPGELFF	TGTGCCACCAGCAGGGCTCGGACAGGGGGGCCCGGGGAGCTGTTTTTT
TRBJ2-1	TRBV5-1	TRBD2	-	CASSSSGLAVYNEQFF	TGCGCCAGCAGCTCTTCGGGACTAGCGGTCTACAATGAGCAGTTCTTC
TRBJ2-7	TRBV4-1	TRBD1	-	CASSDRTGDYEQYF	TGCGCCAGCAGCGATCGGACAGGAGATTACGAGCAGTACTTC
TRBJ1-1	TRBV2	-	-	CASTLAVPEAFF	TGTGCCAGCACCCTAGCAGTGCCTGAAGCTTTCTTT
TRBJ2-2	TRBV7-3	TRBD2	-	CASSPAGGLTGELFF	TGTGCCAGCAGCCCAGCGGGGGGGCTCACCGGGGAGCTGTTTTTT
TRBJ1-5	TRBV30	TRBD1	-	CACGTGFGQPQHF	TGTGCCTGTGGGACAGGGTTTGGTCAGCCCCAGCATTTT
TRBJ2-1	TRBV7-7	TRBD1	once	CASSLVPQGVGSYNEQFF	TGTGCTAGCAGCTTAGTACCCCAGGGGGTGGGTTCCTACAATGAGCAGTTCTTC